The 27 T cell receptor beta chains presented below share a single source sample, sequenced in a study of CD8+ T cells in alopecia areata. Following RNA extraction, reverse transcription yielded cDNA that acted as the sequencing template. Some clones are missing from TCRdb's copy, which holds only in-frame ones; the method was immunoSEQ multiplex PCR. The sample holds about 180,000 clones, approximately 51% seen once. The treatment is: oral pan-JAK inhibitor, 5-10 mg twice daily. This specimen consisted of CD8+ T cells sorted from blood, obtained around week 54, from a patient treated with tofacitinib. The receptors shown here come from a human donor with alopecia areata.

CDR3 in amino acids: CASRRVDEQFF. The CDR3 DNA follows: TGCGCCAGCCGACGCGTCGATGAGCAGTTCTTC. The chain combines TRBV5-1 with TRBJ2-1, with D unresolved. Between the trimmed V and J ends, which lost 7 bases and 8 bases, there was a span of 10 bases. Germline values: CDR1 SGHRS, CDR2 YFSETQ. The CDR3 is 11 amino acids.

The chain recombines TRBV5-1 with TRBJ2-5; weak D call: TRBD1 (6 bases). V was pared by 0 bases and J by 5 bases, with 8 bases between. Germline loops: CDR1 SGHRS, CDR2 YFSETQ. This CDR3 has 13 amino acids. Written as DNA, the CDR3 is TGCGCCAGCAGCTTGGAGGGGGTGGAGACCCAGTACTTC. Amino acid sequence: CASSLEGVETQYF. Full variable domain (remainder filled in from reference TRBV5-1 and TRBJ2-5): KAGVTQTPRYLIKTRGQQVTLSCSPISGHRSVSWYQQTPGQGLQFLFEYFSETQRNKGNFPGRFSGRQFSNSRSEMNVSTLELGDSALYLCASSLEGVETQYFGPGTRLLVL.

About this clone itself: The same CDR3 is also encoded by other DNA sequences in this sample. The genes are TRBV7-8 and TRBJ2-5, with 9 bases matching TRBD1. Germline V gene data show CDR1 as SGHVS and CDR2 as FQNEAQ. The length of the CDR3 is 14 residues. V shed 4 bases and J 5 bases; nucleotides not matched to a gene: 5. CDR3 in DNA: TGTGCCAGCAGCTCGGACAGGGGCGGGGAGACCCAGTACTTC. Its translation is CASSSDRGGETQYF.

The gene calls are TRBV9 and TRBJ2-7; TRBD2 agrees at 9 bases. Trimming at V came to 4 bases and at J to 5 bases, leaving 10 bases not matched to a gene. Per the germline V gene, CDR1 is SGDLS and CDR2 is YYNGEE. CDR3 length equals 15 residues. The CDR3 nucleotides read TGTGCCAGCAGCTCATACGCGGGGGGGCAGGACGAGCAGTACTTC. Translated: CASSSYAGGQDEQYF.

This clone was recorded once. This chain's CDR3 is CASSSMRTYEQYF. The CDR3 nucleotides read TGTGCCAGCAGCTCGATGAGGACTTACGAGCAGTACTTC. This rearrangement joins TRBV5-6 to TRBJ2-7, with a weak D call TRBD2 (5 bases). CDR1 SGHDT and CDR2 YYEEEE come from the germline V gene. The CDR3 covers 13 residues. V was clipped by 3 bases and J by 4 bases, with 11 bases between them.

The genes are TRBV7-9 and TRBJ1-4, with D possibly matching TRBD1 (6 bases). V was cut by 2 bases and J by 12 bases, with 13 bases left in between. Germline loops: CDR1 SEHNR, CDR2 FQNEAQ (reference sequence). This CDR3 spans 13 amino acids. The CDR3 DNA sequence: TGTGCCAGCAGCTTATTAGGGGGTTTTGAACTGTTTTTT. This gives the protein CASSLLGGFELFF.

The rearrangement links TRBV7-9 to TRBJ2-2; TRBD2 agrees at 9 bases. The germline CDR1 and CDR2 sequences are SEHNR and FQNEAQ (reference sequence). Unmatched junction bases numbered 2, after V lost 3 bases and J lost 3 bases. This CDR3 contains 15 residues. CDR3 residues: CASSFGTSHTGELFF. CDR3 coding DNA: TGTGCCAGCAGCTTCGGGACTAGCCACACCGGGGAGCTGTTTTTT.

This clone has a handful of counts. This chain links TRBV27 with TRBJ2-3; no firm D call. Deletions cut 5 bases from V and 6 bases from J, with 9 bases between. This CDR3 has 12 amino acids. Germline CDR1 is MNHEY and CDR2 is SMNVEV (reference sequence). CDR3 residues: CASSQDVDTQYF. As DNA, the CDR3 is TGTGCCAGCAGTCAGGATGTGGATACGCAGTATTTT.

CDR3 residues: CASSPTRGSADTQYF. In DNA form, the CDR3 reads TGTGCCAGCAGTCCGACTAGGGGGTCCGCAGATACGCAGTATTTT. The chain uses TRBV6-4 and TRBJ2-3; either TRBD1 or TRBD2 may fit D (6 bases each). This CDR3 region has 15 residues. Germline assignment: CDR1 MRHNA and CDR2 SNTAGT. Trimming removed 5 bases at V and 4 bases at J, with 16 bases between.

This clone has more than one count but fewer than ten. The chain couples TRBV5-1 to TRBJ1-1; 9 positions match TRBD1. Looked up from germline, CDR1 is SGHRS and CDR2 is YFSETQ. This CDR3 spans 17 amino acids. The V gene end was trimmed by 0 bases and the J gene end by 5 bases; junction bases not matched to a gene: 11. DNA of the CDR3: TGCGCCAGCAGCTTGGTCACGACGGGGACAGGGAGGACTGAAGCTTTCTTT. Encoded protein: CASSLVTTGTGRTEAFF. Full variable domain (outside the CDR3, taken from reference TRBV5-1 and TRBJ1-1): KAGVTQTPRYLIKTRGQQVTLSCSPISGHRSVSWYQQTPGQGLQFLFEYFSETQRNKGNFPGRFSGRQFSNSRSEMNVSTLELGDSALYLCASSLVTTGTGRTEAFFGQGTRLTVV.

The chain has TRBV11-2 and TRBJ2-7; 8 bases fit TRBD1. The V and J ends lost 6 bases and 4 bases, in that order; junction bases with no gene match: 8. This CDR3 has 14 amino acids. Germline assignment: CDR1 SGHAT and CDR2 FQNNGV. The CDR3 sequence is CASSDGTGLYEQYF. The CDR3 DNA reads as TGTGCCAGCAGTGATGGGACAGGTTTGTACGAGCAGTACTTC.

This clone was observed a few times. This chain links TRBV2 with TRBJ1-2; 7 nucleotides agree with TRBD1. Germline V gives CDR1 SNHLY, CDR2 FYNNEI. V gave up 5 bases and J gave up 2 bases; unmatched junction bases: 17. The CDR3 extends over 18 amino acids. CDR3 loop: CASSLARDSQGGNYGYTF. In DNA form, the CDR3 reads TGTGCCAGCAGTTTAGCCCGGGACAGCCAAGGGGGAAACTATGGCTACACCTTC.

The chain uses TRBV6-6 and TRBJ2-5; possible D gene TRBD1, 6 bases. The CDR3 has 13 amino acids. The V gene's germline CDR1 is MNHNY and CDR2 SVGAGI (reference sequence). Trimming removed 11 bases from V and 3 bases from J, with 16 bases in between. The CDR3 sequence is CAVQGVGEETQYF. The CDR3 region has the DNA TGTGCCGTACAGGGTGTTGGTGAAGAGACCCAGTACTTC.

This chain joins TRBV9 and TRBJ1-3; perhaps TRBD1 as D (5 bases). Germline-derived CDR1 and CDR2 are SGDLS and YYNGEE. V was cut by 8 bases and J by 1 base, with 10 bases left in between. The CDR3 is made up of 13 amino acids. The CDR3 reads CASGTRSGNTIYF. The CDR3 coding sequence is TGTGCCAGTGGGACCCGGTCTGGAAACACCATATATTTT.

The J gene is TRBJ2-7, the V gene TRBV25-1; D may be TRBD1 (6 bases). Germline V gene sequence: CDR1 MGHDK, CDR2 SYGVNS. V was pared by 2 bases and J by 3 bases, with 11 bases between. There are 14 residues in the CDR3. The CDR3: CASSELGAGYEQYF. CDR3 sequence (DNA): TGTGCCAGCAGTGAACTGGGGGCGGGCTACGAGCAGTACTTC.

CDR3 DNA sequence: TGCGCCAGCAGCTTGGACATTGAGAGCTCCTACAATGAGCAGTTCTTC. It translates to CASSLDIESSYNEQFF. The chain uses TRBV5-1 and TRBJ2-1; D is ambiguous. The germline V and J ends were trimmed by 0 bases and 0 bases, with 10 bases remaining between them. The germline CDR1 and CDR2 sequences are SGHRS and YFSETQ. This CDR3 is 16 amino acids long.

This chain links TRBV4-3 with TRBJ2-1; D possibly corresponds to TRBD2 (5 bases). The CDR3 covers 14 residues. V was shortened by 0 bases and J by 5 bases, with 8 bases between the two germline ends. CDR1 and CDR2 from the germline V gene are LGHNA and YSLEER. The CDR3, as DNA: TGCGCCAGCAGCCAAGATGAGGGCCACAATGAGCAGTTCTTC. Residues: CASSQDEGHNEQFF.

The chain has TRBV7-9 and TRBJ2-1; 11 bases match TRBD2. J lost 9 bases, V lost 2 bases, and 0 bases had no gene match. This CDR3 comprises 13 residues. The germline V gene encodes CDR1 SEHNR and CDR2 FQNEAQ (reference sequence). CDR3 loop: CASSLLAGGEQFF. The CDR3 nucleotides are TGTGCCAGCAGCTTACTAGCGGGGGGTGAGCAGTTCTTC.

The chain recombines TRBV30 with TRBJ2-2, with a possible D match to TRBD2 (5 bases). With 1 base removed from V and 0 bases from J, the gap between germline ends came to 9 bases. The CDR3 runs to 15 residues. The germline gives CDR1 GTSNPN, CDR2 SVGIG (reference sequence). The CDR3 DNA is TGTGCCTGGAGTGGGAGCGGAGCGAACACCGGGGAGCTGTTTTTT. The encoded protein is CAWSGSGANTGELFF.

This clone was counted between two and nine times. The V call is TRBV10-3, the J call TRBJ2-5; 7 nucleotides align to TRBD1. With 10 bases clipped from V and 4 bases from J, the junction kept 3 bases outside the gene matches. This CDR3 comprises 11 residues. Germline V lookup: CDR1 ENHRY, CDR2 SYGVKD. The CDR3 sequence is CATAGGETQYF. The CDR3 DNA reads as TGTGCCACCGCAGGGGGAGAGACCCAGTACTTC.

The chain recombines TRBV4-3 with TRBJ2-7; D might be TRBD2 (6 bases). The germline V gene has CDR1 LGHNA and CDR2 YSLEER. The CDR3 spans 15 residues. Trimming left V 3 bases short and J 2 bases short, with 14 bases between. CDR3: CASSHGSSEAYEQYF. The CDR3 DNA sequence: TGCGCCAGCAGCCATGGGTCTAGCGAAGCCTACGAGCAGTACTTC.

CDR3 loop: CASSQVWDMDIQYF. CDR3 in DNA: TGCGCCAGCAGCCAAGTGTGGGATATGGACATTCAGTACTTC. The rearrangement links TRBV4-3 to TRBJ2-4; no definite D call. There are 14 residues in the CDR3. Germline V lookup: CDR1 LGHNA, CDR2 YSLEER. V was shortened by 1 base and J by 8 bases, with 12 bases between the two germline ends.

The chain uses TRBV11-2 and TRBJ2-7, with a possible D match to TRBD2 (5 bases). With 3 bases removed from V and 0 bases from J, the gap between germline ends came to 6 bases. Per the germline V gene, CDR1 is SGHAT and CDR2 is FQNNGV. The CDR3 extends over 13 amino acids. The CDR3 reads CASSFRGSYEQYF. CDR3 nucleotide sequence: TGTGCCAGCAGCTTTCGGGGCTCCTACGAGCAGTACTTC.

In its sample, this clone was seen a few times. This rearrangement joins TRBV15 to TRBJ2-1, with D possibly TRBD2 on 6 matching bases. V lost 3 bases and J 2 bases, leaving 8 bases between the germline ends. CDR1 and CDR2 from the germline V gene are LNHNV and YYDKDF (reference sequence). This CDR3 is built from 14 residues. CDR3 nucleotides: TGTGCCACCAGCAGGGGGGAGGCCTACAATGAGCAGTTCTTC. This gives the protein CATSRGEAYNEQFF.

The sample holds one count of this clone. The chain recombines TRBV7-8 with TRBJ2-2; possibly TRBD1 or TRBD2 for D (5 bases each). V lost 6 bases and J lost 7, with 21 bases in between. This CDR3 has 16 residues. The germline gives CDR1 SGHVS, CDR2 FQNEAQ. The CDR3 spells CASRMRGRPEDGELFF. The DNA of the CDR3 is TGTGCCAGCAGAATGAGGGGCAGGCCTGAGGACGGGGAGCTGTTTTTT.

V usage is TRBV7-9 and J usage is TRBJ2-5, with no clear D. Per germline, CDR1 SEHNR and CDR2 FQNEAQ (reference sequence). The germline V and J ends were trimmed by 0 bases and 7 bases, with 9 bases remaining between them. The CDR3 totals 13 residues. The CDR3 DNA reads as TGTGCCAGCAGCTTAGCGCTTAGTGGGACCCAGTACTTC. Protein: CASSLALSGTQYF.

In its sample, this clone was seen a few times. The genes are TRBV27 and TRBJ1-5; D gene unclear. The V gene's germline CDR1 is MNHEY and CDR2 SMNVEV (reference sequence). Trimming removed 1 base at V and 1 base at J, with 5 bases between. This CDR3 comprises 14 residues. The CDR3 reads CASSLFGSNQPQHF. The CDR3 DNA sequence: TGTGCCAGCAGTTTATTCGGCAGCAATCAGCCCCAGCATTTT.